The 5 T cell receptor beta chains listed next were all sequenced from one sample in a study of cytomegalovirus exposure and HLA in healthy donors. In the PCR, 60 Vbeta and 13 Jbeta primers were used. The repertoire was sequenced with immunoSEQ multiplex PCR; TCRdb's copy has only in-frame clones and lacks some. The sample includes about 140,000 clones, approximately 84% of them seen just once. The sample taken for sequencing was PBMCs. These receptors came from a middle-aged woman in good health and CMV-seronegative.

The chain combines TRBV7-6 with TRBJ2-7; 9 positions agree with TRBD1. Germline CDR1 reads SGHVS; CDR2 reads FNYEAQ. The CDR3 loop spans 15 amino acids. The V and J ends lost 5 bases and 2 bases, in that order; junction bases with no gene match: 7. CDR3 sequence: CASSVGTGIPYEQYF. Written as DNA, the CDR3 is TGTGCCAGCAGCGTAGGGACAGGGATTCCCTACGAGCAGTACTTC.

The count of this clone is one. This chain's CDR3 is CASSLLPGNNQPQHF. CDR3 bases: TGTGCCAGCAGTTTATTACCCGGGAACAATCAGCCCCAGCATTTT. The chain carries TRBV28 and TRBJ1-5; D gene ambiguous. The CDR3 consists of 15 residues. Trimming shortened V by 1 base and J by 3 bases, and 10 bases separated the two germline ends. In germline, CDR1 is MDHEN, CDR2 SYDVKM.

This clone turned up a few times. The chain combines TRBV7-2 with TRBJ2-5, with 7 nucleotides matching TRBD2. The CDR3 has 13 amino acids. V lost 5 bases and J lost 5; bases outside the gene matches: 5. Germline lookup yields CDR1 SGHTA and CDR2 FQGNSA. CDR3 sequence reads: CASSRVGGETQYF. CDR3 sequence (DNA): TGTGCCAGCAGCCGGGTGGGGGGGGAGACCCAGTACTTC.

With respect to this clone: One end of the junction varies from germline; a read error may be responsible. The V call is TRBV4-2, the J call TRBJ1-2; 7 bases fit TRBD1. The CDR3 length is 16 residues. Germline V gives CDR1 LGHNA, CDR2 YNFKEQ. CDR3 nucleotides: TGTGCCAGCAGCCAAGCAATACCGGGACAGTATTATGTCTACACCTTC. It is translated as CASSQAIPGQYYVYTF.

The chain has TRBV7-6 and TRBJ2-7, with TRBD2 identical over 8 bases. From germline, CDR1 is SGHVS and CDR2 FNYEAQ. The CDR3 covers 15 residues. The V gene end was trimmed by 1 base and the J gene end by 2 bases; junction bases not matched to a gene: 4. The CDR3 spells CASSLEAGVAYEQYF. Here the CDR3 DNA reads TGTGCCAGCAGCTTAGAAGCGGGGGTGGCCTACGAGCAGTACTTC.